This TCR beta chain was observed in a study of cytomegalovirus exposure and HLA in healthy donors. Study-level points and caveats: Serostatus for CMV was the only available immune exposure information. HLA-A and HLA-B allele assignments for most subjects were reportedly predicted accurately using TCR beta sequences. Previously analyzed data showed that most TCR beta V segments were productive at a frequency of about 87% or about 30%. Most TCR sequences were seen very rarely across donors, but some public TCRs occurred in many.

The PCR had 60 Vbeta and 13 Jbeta primers. Produced via immunoSEQ multiplex PCR; TCRdb's table is partial and in-frame only. Among some 110,000 clones listed, 50% to 80% were seen once. About this clone itself: What it binds is not known.

Germline CDR1 is SGDLS and CDR2 is YYNGEE. V was clipped by 0 bases and J by 3 bases, with 10 bases between them. CDR3 size: 14 residues. Sequenced: PBMCs. This receptor was obtained from a woman in her thirties or forties in good health and CMV-seropositive. The V gene is TRBV9, the J gene TRBJ2-7, with a weak D call TRBD1 (5 bases). CDR3 residues: CASSVADTDYEQYF. The CDR3 bases are TGTGCCAGCAGCGTAGCGGACACGGACTACGAGCAGTACTTC.